This paragraph covers one TCR beta chain sequence. Antigen specificity is unknown. The sample originates from a study of CD4 T cells in relation to SARS-CoV-2 and coronaviruses. Study overall: TCR beta CDR3s were sequenced after roughly nine-day antigen culture of PBMCs. Negative control cultures got HIV-1 Nef peptides or no peptide.

The unexposed donors gave CD4+ T cells in 2011-2018, prior to COVID-19. Isolation of CD4+ T cells took place after around eleven days in culture. This CDR3 has 16 residues. Trimming took 3 bases from V and 0 from J, leaving 14 bases between them. CDR1 and CDR2 (germline): KGHSH, LQKENI. Assay used: immunoSEQ multiplex PCR; TCRdb lists only in-frame clones, some missing. The table lists about 29,000 clones, roughly 76% of them singletons, with about 15% in the top ten. Material for sequencing was CD4+ T cells from PBMCs, cultured in vitro. This chain connects TRBV18 to TRBJ1-2; D is unclear. This TCR derives from a human donor in good health. The CDR3 region has the DNA TGTGCCAGCTCACCCAAAGGTCCCGAAGCTAACTATGGCTACACCTTC. It specifies CASSPKGPEANYGYTF.